The source of this T cell receptor beta chain is a study of blood T cell repertoires in COVID-19. Study at large: Whether acute or convalescent, the COVID-19 samples came from the United States, Italy and Spain. Sample material is recorded as cDNA or gDNA derived from T cells, B-cell-depleted T cells, or PBMCs.

Per the original data handling: Scientists estimated how many nucleated cells there were by amplifying reference gene primers. Assay used: immunoSEQ multiplex PCR; TCRdb lists only in-frame clones, some missing. The DNA gave D and trimming, while V, J and clone size come from that table. The sample lists 130,000 to 150,000 clones; about 80% were seen once. J was trimmed by 5 bases and V by 7 bases; bases with no gene match: 5. The CDR3 consists of 13 residues. The chain uses TRBV12-3 or TRBV12-4 and TRBJ1-1, with 9 positions matching TRBD1. The sequencing sample was made of peripheral blood. The TCR sequence derives from a human donor in a cohort sampled during active COVID-19. CDR3: CASKQGARTEAFF. The DNA for the CDR3 is TGTGCCAGCAAACAGGGGGCAAGGACTGAAGCTTTCTTT.